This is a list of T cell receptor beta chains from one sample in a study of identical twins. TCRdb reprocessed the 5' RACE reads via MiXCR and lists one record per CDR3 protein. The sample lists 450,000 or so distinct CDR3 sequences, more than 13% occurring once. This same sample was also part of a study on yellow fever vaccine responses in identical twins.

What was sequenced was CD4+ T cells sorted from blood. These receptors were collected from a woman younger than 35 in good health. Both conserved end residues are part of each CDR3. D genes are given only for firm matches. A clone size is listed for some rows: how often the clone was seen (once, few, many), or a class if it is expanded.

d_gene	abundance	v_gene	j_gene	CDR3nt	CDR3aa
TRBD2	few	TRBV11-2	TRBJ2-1	TGTGCCAGCAGCTTAGTTTTGTCTAGCGGAATCTACAATGAGCAGTTCTTC	CASSLVLSSGIYNEQFF
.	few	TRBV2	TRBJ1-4	TGTGCCGCCGGACAGCTGCACGAAAAACTGTTTTTT	CAAGQLHEKLFF
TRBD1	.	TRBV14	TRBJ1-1	TGTGCCAGCAGCCAAGCGAGGGGGCGCATCGCTGAAGCTTTCTTT	CASSQARGRIAEAFF
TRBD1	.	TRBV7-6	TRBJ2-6	TGTGCCAGCAGCTACCCGGGACAGGGGGCGTTAGGGGCCAACGTCCTGACTTTC	CASSYPGQGALGANVLTF
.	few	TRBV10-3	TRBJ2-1	TGTGCCATCAGTCTCATGGATGAGCAGTTCTTC	CAISLMDEQFF
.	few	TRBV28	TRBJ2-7	TGTGCCAGCAGTTTGCCCGGGACTGTCTACGAGCAGTACTTC	CASSLPGTVYEQYF
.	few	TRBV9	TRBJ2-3	TGTGCCAGCAGCGTAGAAGGGTATACGCAGTATTTT	CASSVEGYTQYF
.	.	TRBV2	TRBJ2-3	TGTGCCAGCAGTGAAGCGCTGACTAATACGCAGTATTTT	CASSEALTNTQYF
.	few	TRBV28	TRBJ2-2	TGTGCCAGCATAGAGCTGAACACCGGGGAGCTGTTTTTT	CASIELNTGELFF
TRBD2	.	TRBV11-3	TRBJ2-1	TGTGCCAGCACCGACACCGGACTAGCGGTAAATGAGCAGTTCTTC	CASTDTGLAVNEQFF
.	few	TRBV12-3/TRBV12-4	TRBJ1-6	TGTGCCAGCAGTCTCGCTCGGGGTTTCGGATCACCCCTCCACTTT	CASSLARGFGSPLHF
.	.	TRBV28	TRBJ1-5	TGTGCCAGCAGTTTATTAGGAGGGGTCGATCAGCCCCAGCATTTT	CASSLLGGVDQPQHF
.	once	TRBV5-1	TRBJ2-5	TGCGCCAGCAGCTTGCAGGGGAACCAAGAGACCCAGTACTTC	CASSLQGNQETQYF
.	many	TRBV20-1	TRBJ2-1	TGCAGTGCTGCCCCCGGGTCGGGGGTTTACAATGAGCAGTTCTTC	CSAAPGSGVYNEQFF
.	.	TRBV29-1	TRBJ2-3	TGCAGCGTTGCAGGGATGGGGACAGATACGCAGTATTTT	CSVAGMGTDTQYF
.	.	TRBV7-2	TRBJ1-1	TGTGCCACCCTCAGACGACAGGTCGGAATTGAAGCTTTCTTT	CATLRRQVGIEAFF
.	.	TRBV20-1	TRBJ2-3	TGCAGTGCACCCGGGGTCAAAATGGAACACACAGATACGCAGTATTTT	CSAPGVKMEHTDTQYF
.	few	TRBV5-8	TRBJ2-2	TGTGCCAGCAGCCTGTATGCCGCCACGAACACCGGGGAGCTGTTTTTT	CASSLYAATNTGELFF
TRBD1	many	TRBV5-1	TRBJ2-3	TGCGCCAGCAGCTCCGGACAGGGGTTGCGCACAGATACGCAGTATTTT	CASSSGQGLRTDTQYF
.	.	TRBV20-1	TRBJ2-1	TGCAGTGCTAGGAAGGACTCCCCTGTTTTTACATCCTACAATGAGCAGTTCTTC	CSARKDSPVFTSYNEQFF
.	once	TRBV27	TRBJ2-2	TGTGCCAGCAGGAAGAGGGGTATCACCGGGGAGCTGTTTTTT	CASRKRGITGELFF
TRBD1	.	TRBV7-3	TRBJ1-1	TGTGCCAGCAGCTTAACGGGGACAGGGGGGATAACTTTCTTT	CASSLTGTGGITFF
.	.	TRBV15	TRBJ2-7	TGTGCCACCAGCAGAGGGAACGGCTACGAGCAGTACTTC	CATSRGNGYEQYF
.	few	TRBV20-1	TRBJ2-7	TGCAGTGCTCCAGGGGAAACCCTCTCCTACGAGCAGTACTTC	CSAPGETLSYEQYF